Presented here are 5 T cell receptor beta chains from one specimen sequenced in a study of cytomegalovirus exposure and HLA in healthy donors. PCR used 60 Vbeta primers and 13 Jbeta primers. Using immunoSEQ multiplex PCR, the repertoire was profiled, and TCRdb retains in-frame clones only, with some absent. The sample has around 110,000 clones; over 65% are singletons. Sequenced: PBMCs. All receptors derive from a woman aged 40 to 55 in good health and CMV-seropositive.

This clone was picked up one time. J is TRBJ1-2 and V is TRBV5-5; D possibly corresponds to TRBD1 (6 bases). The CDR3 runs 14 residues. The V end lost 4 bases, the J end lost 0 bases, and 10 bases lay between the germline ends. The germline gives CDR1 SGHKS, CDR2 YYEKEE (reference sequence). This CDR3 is CASSTRQANYGYTF. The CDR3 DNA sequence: TGTGCCAGCAGCACAAGACAGGCTAACTATGGCTACACCTTC.

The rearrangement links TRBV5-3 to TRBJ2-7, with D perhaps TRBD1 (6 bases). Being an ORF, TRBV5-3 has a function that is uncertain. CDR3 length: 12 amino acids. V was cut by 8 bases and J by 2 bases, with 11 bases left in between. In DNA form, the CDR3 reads TGTGCCAGGAATCGACAGGCCTACGAGCAGTACTTC. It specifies CARNRQAYEQYF.

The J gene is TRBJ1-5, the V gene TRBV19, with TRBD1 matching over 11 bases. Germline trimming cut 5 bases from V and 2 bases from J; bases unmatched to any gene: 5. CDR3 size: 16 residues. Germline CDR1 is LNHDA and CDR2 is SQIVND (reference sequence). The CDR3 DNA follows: TGTGCCAGTAGTTTGGACAGGGGGCGCGGCAATCAGCCCCAGCATTTT. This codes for CASSLDRGRGNQPQHF.

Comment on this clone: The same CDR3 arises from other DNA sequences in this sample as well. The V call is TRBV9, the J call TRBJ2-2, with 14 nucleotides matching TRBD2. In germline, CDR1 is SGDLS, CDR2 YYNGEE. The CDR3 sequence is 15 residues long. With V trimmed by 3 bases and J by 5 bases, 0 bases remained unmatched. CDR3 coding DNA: TGTGCCAGCAGCGGACTAGCGGGGGGGACCGGGGAGCTGTTTTTT. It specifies CASSGLAGGTGELFF.

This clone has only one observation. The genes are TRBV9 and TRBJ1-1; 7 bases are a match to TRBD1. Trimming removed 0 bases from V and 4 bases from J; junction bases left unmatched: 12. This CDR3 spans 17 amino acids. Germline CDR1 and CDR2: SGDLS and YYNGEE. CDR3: CASSVDHSIRGTTEAFF. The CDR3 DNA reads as TGTGCCAGCAGCGTAGACCATTCAATCAGGGGGACCACTGAAGCTTTCTTT.